This T cell receptor (beta chain) derives from a study of sequential checkpoint blockade in melanoma. Study as a whole: Twenty-two patients had tumor biopsies before treatment and at week 13.

This sample's treatment: randomized to nivolumab then ipilimumab (arm A) or the reverse (arm B). Method: immunoSEQ multiplex PCR; TCRdb's copy keeps in-frame clones and lacks some. The sample records about 5,100 clones, roughly 36% being singletons. Germline V gives CDR1 SGHRS, CDR2 YFSETQ. The CDR3 runs 15 residues. Trimming cost V 2 bases and J 7 bases, with 19 bases left between them. The receptor was isolated from a human donor with melanoma. The source was tumor tissue (inferred from file names), collected from a patient given nivolumab and ipilimumab in sequence. The gene calls are TRBV5-1 and TRBJ2-7; D might be TRBD2 (5 bases). CDR3 bases: TGCGCCAGCAGCTTTGAGGGAGCTTCACGTGGTGAGCAGTACTTC. The encoded protein is CASSFEGASRGEQYF.